The 32 T cell receptor beta chains below were found in one sample sequenced in a study of CD8 T cells in Susac syndrome. Reverse transcription used roughly 0.5 to 1 ug RNA and random hexamers. TCRdb passed the immunoSEQ multiplex PCR reads through MiXCR, listing each CDR3 protein once. The table records tens of thousands of distinct CDR3 sequences, 95% of them present only once. The source material was CD8+ T cells from PBMCs. The receptors shown here come from a human donor with Susac syndrome.

V usage is TRBV5-6 and J usage is TRBJ1-2; possibly TRBD1 for D (5 bases). From germline, CDR1 is SGHDT and CDR2 YYEEEE. Trimming left V 0 bases short and J 8 bases short, with 17 bases between. The CDR3 is made up of 15 amino acids. CDR3 DNA: TGTGCCAGCAGCTTGGGCAGGGTCGGAGTAAGCGGCTACACCTTC. Translation: CASSLGRVGVSGYTF.

The chain recombines TRBV13 with TRBJ2-1; 9 nucleotides agree with TRBD2. The germline V gene encodes CDR1 PRHDT and CDR2 FYEKMQ (reference sequence). Germline trimming cut 4 bases from V and 0 bases from J; bases unmatched to any gene: 4. This CDR3 contains 16 residues. CDR3 nucleotide sequence: TGTGCCAGCAGCTCCGGACTAGCGAGCTCCTACAATGAGCAGTTCTTC. This sequence encodes CASSSGLASSYNEQFF. The full variable domain, in which reference TRBV13 and TRBJ2-1 provide the parts outside the CDR3, is AAGVIQSPRHLIKEKRETATLKCYPIPRHDTVYWYQQGPGQDPQFLISFYEKMQSDKGSIPDRFSAQQFSDYHSELNMSSLELGDSALYFCASSSGLASSYNEQFFGPGTRLTVL.

This sequence joins TRBV20-1 and TRBJ2-7; 7 nucleotides match TRBD2. Germline CDR1 is DFQATT and CDR2 is SNEGSKA (reference sequence). After removal of 0 bases from V and 0 bases from J, the junction contained 5 bases not matched to a gene. This CDR3 comprises 15 residues. DNA for the CDR3: TGCAGTGCTAGAGAACGGCTAGCGGCCTCCTACGAGCAGTACTTC. As protein: CSARERLAASYEQYF.

The CDR3 here is CSARGQDEQYF. The CDR3 bases are TGCAGTGCTAGAGGGCAGGACGAGCAGTACTTC. This rearrangement joins TRBV20-1 to TRBJ2-7; no firm D call. The CDR3 loop spans 11 amino acids. Looked up from germline, CDR1 is DFQATT and CDR2 is SNEGSKA (reference sequence). V gave up 1 base and J gave up 5 bases, with 6 bases separating them.

This rearrangement joins TRBV14 to TRBJ2-2; D gene unclear. This CDR3 has 15 amino acids. V lost 4 bases and J lost 1, with 10 bases in between. Germline V gives CDR1 SGHDN, CDR2 FVKESK. The DNA for the CDR3 is TGTGCCAGCAGCCCTCCTTGGGGGAACACCGGGGAGCTGTTTTTT. Translating it yields CASSPPWGNTGELFF. Supplemented by reference TRBV14 and TRBJ2-2, the full variable domain reads EAGVTQFPSHSVIEKGQTVTLRCDPISGHDNLYWYRRVMGKEIKFLLHFVKESKQDESGMPNNRFLAERTGGTYSTLKVQPAELEDSGVYFCASSPPWGNTGELFFGEGSRLTVL.

V is TRBV20-1 and J is TRBJ2-7, with D possibly being TRBD1 (6 bases). The CDR3 covers 14 residues. Germline-derived CDR1 and CDR2 are DFQATT and SNEGSKA (reference sequence). Deletions cut 5 bases from V and 1 base from J, with 15 bases between. This CDR3 is CSAPGPGDSYEQYF. CDR3 DNA sequence: TGCAGTGCTCCGGGTCCAGGGGATTCCTACGAGCAGTACTTC.

V usage is TRBV12-3 or TRBV12-4 and J usage is TRBJ2-5, with D unresolved. The length of the CDR3 is 17 residues. V lost 4 bases, J lost 7 bases, and 25 bases lay in between. CDR3 sequence reads: CASSSVDETYKWGTQYF. The CDR3 DNA reads as TGTGCCAGCAGTTCCGTCGACGAGACATACAAATGGGGGACCCAGTACTTC.

The chain carries TRBV7-8 and TRBJ1-5, with D perhaps matching TRBD1 (5 bases). Germline loops: CDR1 SGHVS, CDR2 FQNEAQ. There are 14 residues in the CDR3. Trimming stripped 1 base from V and 9 bases from J, with 13 bases between. The CDR3 protein is CASSLVGAGTPQHF. DNA of the CDR3: TGTGCCAGCAGCTTAGTAGGAGCGGGGACGCCCCAGCATTTT.

This sequence joins TRBV20-1 and TRBJ2-7, with D maybe TRBD1 (6 bases). The CDR3 has 14 amino acids. Trimming took off 3 bases at V and 0 bases at J, with 12 bases between the two ends. Germline loops: CDR1 DFQATT, CDR2 SNEGSKA (reference sequence). DNA of the CDR3: TGCAGTGCTAGCCCCCAGGGGACCTCCTACGAGCAGTACTTC. Encoded protein: CSASPQGTSYEQYF.

The chain joins TRBV7-9 to TRBJ2-5; 8 bases are shared with TRBD2. Germline V lookup: CDR1 SEHNR, CDR2 FQNEAQ (reference sequence). Unmatched junction bases numbered 11, after V lost 10 bases and J lost 4 bases. CDR3 size: 14 residues. This CDR3 reads CAIRGGTRAETQYF. CDR3 nucleotides: TGTGCCATCCGAGGGGGGACTAGGGCAGAGACCCAGTACTTC. Using reference TRBV7-9 and TRBJ2-5 for the parts outside the CDR3, the full variable domain is DTGVSQNPRHKITKRGQNVTFRCDPISEHNRLYWYRQTLGQGPEFLTYFQNEAQLEKSRLLSDRFSAERPKGSFSTLEIQRTEQGDSAMYLCAIRGGTRAETQYFGPGTRLLVL.

The J gene is TRBJ2-7, the V gene TRBV27; 7 bases are shared with TRBD1. Germline V gene data show CDR1 as MNHEY and CDR2 as SMNVEV (reference sequence). The CDR3 runs to 12 residues. The ends lost 6 bases at V and 4 bases at J; junction bases unmatched: 3. The CDR3 DNA reads as TGTGCCAGCAGCGGGACAGCTTACGAGCAGTACTTC. Residues: CASSGTAYEQYF.

This clonotype was recorded only once. The chain links TRBV5-6 to TRBJ2-7; no definite D call. Between the trimmed V and J ends, which lost 2 bases and 2 bases, there was a span of 11 bases. From germline, CDR1 is SGHDT and CDR2 YYEEEE. This CDR3 region has 14 residues. DNA of the CDR3: TGTGCCAGCAGCTTTTCTTACAGCACCTACGAGCAGTACTTC. Encoded protein: CASSFSYSTYEQYF.

This clonotype has more than one count but fewer than ten. V and J are TRBV25-1 and TRBJ2-7; no firm D call. Between the trimmed V and J ends, which lost 5 bases and 1 base, there was a span of 0 bases. CDR1 and CDR2 (germline): MGHDK, SYGVNS. The CDR3 is 10 amino acids. The CDR3, as DNA: TGTGCCAGCAGTTCCTACGAGCAGTACTTC. It encodes CASSSYEQYF.

As for this clonotype: The germline gene is not matched at one end of the junction; a read error may be the cause. The chain uses TRBV20-1 and TRBJ2-7, with 8 bases matching TRBD2. The CDR3 is made up of 15 amino acids. The germline gives CDR1 DFQATT, CDR2 SNEGSKA (reference sequence). The CDR3 loop reads CSAPTYAGGSDEQYF. The CDR3 DNA is TGCAGTGCCCCAACCTACGCGGGAGGCTCCGACGAGCAGTACTTC.

The chain employs TRBV10-3 and TRBJ2-7; TRBD1 is a possible D gene (5 bases). CDR3 length: 13 residues. Germline V lookup: CDR1 ENHRY, CDR2 SYGVKD. Trimming took off 7 bases at V and 3 bases at J, with 13 bases between the two ends. CDR3 nucleotides: TGTGCCATCATAAATGACAGCAACTACGAGCAGTACTTC. This encodes CAIINDSNYEQYF.

The chain's CDR3 is CASRELAGVSNEQFF. The CDR3 DNA is TGTGCCAGTAGAGAACTAGCGGGAGTCAGTAATGAGCAGTTCTTC. V gene TRBV19 combines with J gene TRBJ2-1; TRBD2 aligns across 11 bases. The CDR3 runs 15 residues. The ends lost 6 bases at V and 7 bases at J; junction bases unmatched: 8. Germline-derived CDR1 and CDR2 are LNHDA and SQIVND (reference sequence).

The chain joins TRBV4-1 to TRBJ1-2, with D tentatively TRBD1 (5 bases). The germline CDR1 and CDR2 sequences are MGHRA and YSYEKL. The CDR3 length is 15 residues. V lost 1 base and J 3 bases, leaving 12 bases between the germline ends. CDR3 sequence reads: CASSQAGLGDYGYTF. The CDR3 DNA reads TGCGCCAGCAGCCAAGCTGGGTTGGGGGACTATGGCTACACCTTC.

The chain carries TRBV5-1 and TRBJ1-1, with D uncertain. Germline CDR1 is SGHRS and CDR2 is YFSETQ. The CDR3 contains 13 residues. The V end was cut by 4 bases, the J end by 0 bases, with 7 bases between. DNA of the CDR3: TGCGCCAGCAGCGAGGGAATGAACACTGAAGCTTTCTTT. This sequence encodes CASSEGMNTEAFF.

This chain's CDR3 is CSATLTGADTQYF. The DNA of the CDR3 is TGCAGTGCTACCTTGACAGGGGCAGATACGCAGTATTTT. J is TRBJ2-3 and V is TRBV20-1; 8 bases line up with TRBD1. The CDR3 contains 13 residues. The V gene end was trimmed by 4 bases and the J gene end by 4 bases; junction bases not matched to a gene: 4. Germline CDR1 reads DFQATT; CDR2 reads SNEGSKA (reference sequence).

The chain carries TRBV7-9 and TRBJ2-5; the D is unclear. CDR3 length: 13 residues. The germline V gene encodes CDR1 SEHNR and CDR2 FQNEAQ (reference sequence). With 0 bases removed from V and 5 bases from J, the gap between germline ends came to 7 bases. CDR3 coding DNA: TGTGCCAGCAGCTTAGCGGATGCTGAGACCCAGTACTTC. It encodes CASSLADAETQYF.

The chain combines TRBV12-3 or TRBV12-4 with TRBJ2-1; possibly TRBD2 for D (5 bases). Trimming left V 5 bases short and J 5 bases short, with 13 bases between. The CDR3 is made up of 14 amino acids. Here the CDR3 DNA reads TGTGCCAGCAGTACCGCGGACTGGGACAATGAGCAGTTCTTC. This codes for CASSTADWDNEQFF.

The chain uses TRBV14 and TRBJ2-1; D is perhaps TRBD2 (6 bases). Germline values: CDR1 SGHDN, CDR2 FVKESK. V shed 1 base and J shed 0 bases, with 16 bases lying between them. This CDR3 has 18 residues. CDR3 region: CASSQGLVADPSYNEQFF. The CDR3 bases are TGTGCCAGCAGCCAAGGACTAGTAGCAGACCCCTCCTACAATGAGCAGTTCTTC.

The V and J genes are TRBV27 and TRBJ2-7; 13 nucleotides agree with TRBD2. CDR1 and CDR2 (germline): MNHEY, SMNVEV (reference sequence). The J segment lost 5 bases and the V segment lost 0 bases, leaving 13 bases of the junction unmatched. The CDR3 has 19 residues. This CDR3 is CASSLSPGLAGAVLNEQYF. CDR3 sequence (DNA): TGTGCCAGCAGTTTATCCCCTGGACTAGCGGGAGCCGTTTTGAACGAGCAGTACTTC.

The DNA for the CDR3 is TGTGCCAGCAGCAACCCTAGCGGGAGGGCCTACAATGAGCAGTTCTTC. Amino acid sequence: CASSNPSGRAYNEQFF. V gene TRBV6-4 combines with J gene TRBJ2-1; TRBD2 agrees at 12 bases. The ends lost 6 bases at V and 2 bases at J; junction bases unmatched: 5. Germline CDR1 reads MRHNA; CDR2 reads SNTAGT. This CDR3 spans 16 amino acids.

The rearrangement uses TRBV7-6 and TRBJ2-7; weak D call: TRBD1 (6 bases). Germline V gene sequence: CDR1 SGHVS, CDR2 FNYEAQ. CDR3 size: 15 residues. Trimming removed 1 base at V and 1 base at J, with 11 bases between. The CDR3 DNA reads as TGTGCCAGCAGCTTAGAGCTAACAGGGTCCTACGAGCAGTACTTC. Translation: CASSLELTGSYEQYF.

A few counts support this clonotype. The DNA of the CDR3 is TGTGCCAGCAGCTTGGGGGGCGGGAATGCCTACAATGAGCAGTTCTTC. This codes for CASSLGGGNAYNEQFF. The chain is built from TRBV5-5 and TRBJ2-1; tentative D call: TRBD2 (6 bases). The CDR3 length is 16 residues. Between the trimmed V and J ends, which lost 0 bases and 2 bases, there was a span of 12 bases. The germline V gene encodes CDR1 SGHKS and CDR2 YYEKEE (reference sequence).

This clonotype was detected a few times. The chain couples TRBV5-6 to TRBJ1-1; the D is unclear. V shed 5 bases and J shed 0 bases, with 11 bases lying between them. Germline V lookup: CDR1 SGHDT, CDR2 YYEEEE. The CDR3 runs 14 residues. CDR3 nucleotides: TGTGCCAGCAGTCTAGGTTCCATGAACACTGAAGCTTTCTTT. Its translation: CASSLGSMNTEAFF.

This chain connects TRBV19 to TRBJ2-1, with a possible D match to TRBD1 (5 bases). This CDR3 has 13 residues. V was shortened by 1 base and J by 7 bases, with 8 bases between the two germline ends. Looked up from germline, CDR1 is LNHDA and CDR2 is SQIVND (reference sequence). CDR3 sequence (DNA): TGTGCCAGTAGTATAGGGGCAGGGAATGAGCAGTTCTTC. This sequence encodes CASSIGAGNEQFF.

The chain is built from TRBV6-6 and TRBJ2-1; D is uncertain. CDR1 is MNHNY, CDR2 SVGAGI, per germline (reference sequence). The V end was cut by 7 bases, the J end by 5 bases, with 9 bases between. The CDR3 is 12 amino acids. The CDR3, as DNA: TGTGCCAGCAATGACCCCCACAATGAGCAGTTCTTC. Amino acids: CASNDPHNEQFF.

The rearrangement links TRBV7-9 to TRBJ2-5; D is undetermined. Germline CDR1 SEHNR, CDR2 FQNEAQ (reference sequence). The CDR3 sequence is 12 residues long. Trimming stripped 6 bases from V and 5 bases from J, with 10 bases between. The CDR3 DNA sequence: TGTGCCAGCAGTTCCTTAAGTGAGACCCAGTACTTC. Residues: CASSSLSETQYF.

The CDR3 loop is CASSYKPGNYGYTF. CDR3 DNA: TGTGCCAGCAGTTACAAACCCGGTAACTATGGCTACACCTTC. The chain carries TRBV6-6 and TRBJ1-2; D remains ambiguous. V gave up 2 bases and J gave up 1 base, with 8 bases separating them. From germline, CDR1 is MNHNY and CDR2 SVGAGI (reference sequence). The CDR3 runs 14 residues.

V is TRBV19 and J is TRBJ2-5; possibly TRBD1 for D (6 bases). The germline V gene has CDR1 LNHDA and CDR2 SQIVND (reference sequence). V lost 5 bases and J 5 bases, leaving 18 bases between the germline ends. The CDR3 sequence is 15 residues long. The CDR3 DNA reads as TGTGCCAGTAGTCTCCATCAGGGGACGGAGGAGACCCAGTACTTC. Amino acid sequence: CASSLHQGTEETQYF.